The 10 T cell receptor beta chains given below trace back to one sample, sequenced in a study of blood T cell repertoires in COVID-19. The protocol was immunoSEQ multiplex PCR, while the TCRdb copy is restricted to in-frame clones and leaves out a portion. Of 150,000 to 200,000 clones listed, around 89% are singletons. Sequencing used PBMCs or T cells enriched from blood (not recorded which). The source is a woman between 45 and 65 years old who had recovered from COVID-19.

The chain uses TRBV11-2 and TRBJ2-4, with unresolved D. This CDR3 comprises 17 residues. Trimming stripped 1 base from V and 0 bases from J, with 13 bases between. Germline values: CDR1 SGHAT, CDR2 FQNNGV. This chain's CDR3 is CASSLAVNLLAKNIQYF. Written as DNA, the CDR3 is TGTGCCAGCAGCTTAGCGGTGAACCTCTTAGCCAAAAACATTCAGTACTTC.

CDR3 loop: CASSWDRLYTF. The CDR3 DNA sequence: TGTGCCAGCAGTTGGGACAGACTCTACACCTTC. The chain couples TRBV2 to TRBJ1-2; 7 bases line up with TRBD1. Germline CDR1 reads SNHLY; CDR2 reads FYNNEI. Losses at the gene ends were 5 bases for V and 10 bases for J; bases not matched to a gene: 4. This CDR3 region has 11 residues.

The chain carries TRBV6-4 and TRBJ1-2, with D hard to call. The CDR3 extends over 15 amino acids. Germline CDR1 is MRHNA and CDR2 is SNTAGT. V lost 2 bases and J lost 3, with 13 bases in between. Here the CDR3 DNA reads TGTGCCAGCAGTGACCCCGCCCGCGGGGACTATGGCTACACCTTC. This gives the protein CASSDPARGDYGYTF.

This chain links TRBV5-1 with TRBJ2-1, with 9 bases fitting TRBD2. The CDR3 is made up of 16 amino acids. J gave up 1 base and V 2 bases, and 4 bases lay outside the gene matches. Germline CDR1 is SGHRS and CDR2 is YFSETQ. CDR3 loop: CASSLVSGGSYNEQFF. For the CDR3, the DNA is TGCGCCAGCAGCTTAGTTAGCGGGGGATCCTACAATGAGCAGTTCTTC.

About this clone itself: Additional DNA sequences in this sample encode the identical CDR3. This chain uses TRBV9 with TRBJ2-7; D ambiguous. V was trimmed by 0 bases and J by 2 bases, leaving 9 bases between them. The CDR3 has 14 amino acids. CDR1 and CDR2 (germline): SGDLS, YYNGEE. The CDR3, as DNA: TGTGCCAGCAGCGTAGGCGGCGGAACCTACGAGCAGTACTTC. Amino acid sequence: CASSVGGGTYEQYF.

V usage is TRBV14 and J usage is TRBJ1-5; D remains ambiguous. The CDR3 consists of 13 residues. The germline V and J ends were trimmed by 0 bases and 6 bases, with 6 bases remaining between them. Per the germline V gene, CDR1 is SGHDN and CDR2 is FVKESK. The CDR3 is CASSQDRVQPQHF. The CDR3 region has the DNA TGTGCCAGCAGCCAAGATCGGGTTCAGCCCCAGCATTTT.

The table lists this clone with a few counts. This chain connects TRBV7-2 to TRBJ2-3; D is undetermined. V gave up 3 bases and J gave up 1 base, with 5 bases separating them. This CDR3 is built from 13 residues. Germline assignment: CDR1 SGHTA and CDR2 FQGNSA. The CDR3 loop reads CASSLGGTDTQYF. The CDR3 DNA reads TGTGCCAGCAGCTTGGGCGGCACAGATACGCAGTATTTT. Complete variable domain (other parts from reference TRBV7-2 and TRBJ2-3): GAGVSQSPSNKVTEKGKDVELRCDPISGHTALYWYRQSLGQGLEFLIYFQGNSAPDKSGLPSDRFSAERTGGSVSTLTIQRTQQEDSAVYLCASSLGGTDTQYFGPGTRLTVL.

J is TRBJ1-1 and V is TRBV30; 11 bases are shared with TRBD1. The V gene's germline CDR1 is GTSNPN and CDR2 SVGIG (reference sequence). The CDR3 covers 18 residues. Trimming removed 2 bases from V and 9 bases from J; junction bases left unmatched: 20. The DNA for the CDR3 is TGTGCCTGGAGTTCCCGGGACAGGGGGACCGGGTGGGTCCGGCAAGCTTTCTTT. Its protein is CAWSSRDRGTGWVRQAFF.

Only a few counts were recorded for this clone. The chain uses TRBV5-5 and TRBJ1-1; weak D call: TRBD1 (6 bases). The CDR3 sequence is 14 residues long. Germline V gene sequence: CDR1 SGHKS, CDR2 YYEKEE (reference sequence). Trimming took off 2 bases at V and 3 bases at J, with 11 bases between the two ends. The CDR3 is CASSLGQLDTEAFF. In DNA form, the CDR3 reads TGTGCCAGCAGCTTAGGACAGTTGGACACTGAAGCTTTCTTT. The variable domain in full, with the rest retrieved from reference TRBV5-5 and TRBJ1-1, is DAGVTQSPTHLIKTRGQQVTLRCSPISGHKSVSWYQQVLGQGPQFIFQYYEKEERGRGNFPDRFSARQFPNYSSELNVNALLLGDSALYLCASSLGQLDTEAFFGQGTRLTVV.

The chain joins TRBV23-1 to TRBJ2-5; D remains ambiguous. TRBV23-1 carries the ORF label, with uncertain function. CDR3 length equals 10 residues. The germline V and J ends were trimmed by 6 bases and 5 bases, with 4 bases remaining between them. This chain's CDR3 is CASSVETQYF. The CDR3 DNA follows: TGCGCCAGCAGCGTGGAGACCCAGTACTTC.